One sample yielded the 28 T cell receptor beta chains listed below, sequenced in a study of blood T cell repertoires in COVID-19. TCRdb's table, derived via immunoSEQ multiplex PCR, lists solely in-frame clones and lacks some. The sample holds some 490,000 clones, 80% to 90% seen once. The sample comprised peripheral blood. The origin of the receptors is a human donor in a cohort sampled during active COVID-19.

The chain uses TRBV6-5 and TRBJ2-5, with D unresolved. There are 14 residues in the CDR3. Per germline, CDR1 MNHEY and CDR2 SVGAGI. The germline V and J ends were trimmed by 5 bases and 5 bases, with 15 bases remaining between them. The CDR3 bases are TGTGCCAGCAGTCCTGACCCGGTGAGGGAGACCCAGTACTTC. Translation gives CASSPDPVRETQYF.

CDR3 DNA sequence: TGTGCCAGTAGTATTGATCGGGACACGGGACGTGAAAAACTGTTTTTT. Its translation is CASSIDRDTGREKLFF. This chain connects TRBV19 to TRBJ1-4; maybe TRBD1 (6 bases). The V end lost 3 bases, the J end lost 7 bases, and 18 bases lay between the germline ends. From germline, CDR1 is LNHDA and CDR2 SQIVND (reference sequence). The CDR3 covers 16 residues.

V gene TRBV7-9 combines with J gene TRBJ1-1, with D possibly being TRBD1 (5 bases). This CDR3 region has 16 residues. CDR1 is SEHNR, CDR2 FQNEAQ, per germline (reference sequence). V was trimmed by 4 bases and J by 1 base, leaving 16 bases between them. The CDR3 here is CASSSSPGRGNTEAFF. The CDR3 nucleotides read TGTGCCAGCAGCTCTTCTCCGGGGCGGGGGAACACTGAAGCTTTCTTT.

The chain employs TRBV11-1 and TRBJ2-5, with 7 bases identical to TRBD1. The CDR3 length is 15 residues. Germline CDR1 and CDR2: SGHAT and FQDESV (reference sequence). Trimming at V came to 5 bases and at J to 4 bases, leaving 10 bases not matched to a gene. CDR3 in DNA: TGTGCCAGCAGCATCGCCGGGACAGTGGGAGAGACCCAGTACTTC. It encodes CASSIAGTVGETQYF.

This chain links TRBV30 with TRBJ2-1, with a possible D match to TRBD1 (6 bases). Germline V gene data show CDR1 as GTSNPN and CDR2 as SVGIG (reference sequence). The CDR3 has 11 amino acids. V dropped 5 bases and J dropped 10 bases, with 12 bases sitting between them. CDR3 sequence: CAWGAQGEQFF. CDR3 coding DNA: TGTGCCTGGGGGGCCCAGGGGGAGCAGTTCTTC.

The CDR3 DNA is TGTGCCAGCAGTCGCCGCGGGGATGAGCAGTTCTTC. Translating it yields CASSRRGDEQFF. The J gene is TRBJ2-1, the V gene TRBV27; D possibly corresponds to TRBD2 (6 bases). Trimming cost V 5 bases and J 8 bases, with 10 bases left between them. Germline loops: CDR1 MNHEY, CDR2 SMNVEV (reference sequence). There are 12 residues in the CDR3.

The count of this clone is one. V and J are TRBV5-6 and TRBJ2-7; unclear D gene. CDR1 is SGHDT, CDR2 YYEEEE, per germline. V lost 1 base and J lost 6, with 20 bases in between. CDR3 length: 16 residues. The CDR3 coding sequence is TGTGCCAGCAGCTTGTTTCCTGGCGGTGCTGTGGCCGAGCAGTACTTC. Its translation: CASSLFPGGAVAEQYF.

This clone was picked up one time. The rearrangement joins TRBV28 to TRBJ1-2; D is undetermined. Trimming removed 6 bases at V and 2 bases at J, with 7 bases between. This CDR3 has 12 residues. Germline V gene lookup returns CDR1 MDHEN and CDR2 SYDVKM. This CDR3 is CASRVQNYGYTF. In DNA, the CDR3 is TGTGCCAGCAGGGTACAGAACTATGGCTACACCTTC.

CDR3 DNA sequence: TGTGCCAGCAGTGGGACAGCCTCTGGAAACACCATATATTTT. It specifies CASSGTASGNTIYF. This rearrangement joins TRBV6-2 or TRBV6-3 to TRBJ1-3; 7 bases are shared with TRBD1. The CDR3 has 14 amino acids. Trimming at V came to 5 bases and at J to 0 bases, leaving 1 base not matched to a gene. Germline loops: CDR1 MNHEY, CDR2 SVGEGT.

This rearrangement joins TRBV4-2 to TRBJ2-7; 7 bases match TRBD1. Germline V gene sequence: CDR1 LGHNA, CDR2 YNFKEQ. This CDR3 has 15 amino acids. Trimming cost V 1 base and J 4 bases; bases outside gene matches: 7. This chain's CDR3 is CASSQGTGDLYEQYF. CDR3 sequence (DNA): TGTGCCAGCAGCCAAGGAACAGGGGACCTATACGAGCAGTACTTC.

The chain recombines TRBV19 with TRBJ2-3; no firm D call. Germline V gene sequence: CDR1 LNHDA, CDR2 SQIVND (reference sequence). CDR3 length: 14 residues. V gave up 3 bases and J gave up 2 bases, with 9 bases separating them. The CDR3 DNA follows: TGTGCCAGTAGTATTCCGCGCTACACAGATACGCAGTATTTT. Protein sequence: CASSIPRYTDTQYF.

This chain joins TRBV7-3 and TRBJ2-2, with 7 bases that match TRBD1. This CDR3 contains 17 residues. Germline CDR1 reads SGHTA; CDR2 reads FQGTGA. J was trimmed by 7 bases and V by 6 bases; bases with no gene match: 17. The CDR3, as DNA: TGTGCCAGCAGTTCTACCCGGGCAGCCCAGGGGGTCGGGGAGCTGTTTTTT. It codes for CASSSTRAAQGVGELFF.

V is TRBV6-5 and J is TRBJ1-2; 9 bases are shared with TRBD1. The V and J ends lost 5 bases and 3 bases, in that order; junction bases with no gene match: 4. CDR1 and CDR2 (germline): MNHEY, SVGAGI. This CDR3 is built from 14 residues. CDR3 sequence (DNA): TGTGCCAGCAGTCGGGACAGGGTGCACTATGGCTACACCTTC. It yields the protein CASSRDRVHYGYTF.

This chain links TRBV28 with TRBJ2-1; 11 nucleotides agree with TRBD2. The germline V gene encodes CDR1 MDHEN and CDR2 SYDVKM. The CDR3 extends over 16 amino acids. Germline trimming cut 5 bases from V and 7 bases from J; bases unmatched to any gene: 10. The CDR3 spells CASSPPASGRRNEQFF. For the CDR3, the DNA is TGTGCCAGCAGTCCCCCGGCTAGCGGGAGGCGGAATGAGCAGTTCTTC.

This clone came up a few times. The chain is built from TRBV19 and TRBJ1-3; TRBD1 might be the D (6 bases). Germline CDR1 LNHDA, CDR2 SQIVND (reference sequence). There are 14 residues in the CDR3. The V end was cut by 7 bases, the J end by 2 bases, with 12 bases between. The chain's CDR3 is CASIDPGAGNTIYF. The CDR3 DNA reads as TGTGCCAGTATCGATCCAGGGGCTGGAAACACCATATATTTT. Based on the CDR3 plus reference TRBV19 and TRBJ1-3, the full variable domain is DGGITQSPKYLFRKEGQNVTLSCEQNLNHDAMYWYRQDPGQGLRLIYYSQIVNDFQKGDIAEGYSVSREKKESFPLTVTSAQKNPTAFYLCASIDPGAGNTIYFGEGSWLTVV.

Comments on this clone: At one end, the junction sequence differs from germline, possibly due to a read error. The genes are TRBV7-2 and TRBJ1-5; 7 positions match TRBD1. Germline CDR1 SGHTA, CDR2 FQGNSA. This CDR3 comprises 13 residues. This chain's CDR3 is CGTASFSNQPQHF. The CDR3 nucleotides are TGCGGGACAGCCTCTTTTAGCAATCAGCCCCAGCATTTT.

This clone was seen a single time. V gene TRBV9 combines with J gene TRBJ1-1, with D perhaps matching TRBD1 (5 bases). This CDR3 region has 12 residues. Germline CDR1 reads SGDLS; CDR2 reads YYNGEE. V shed 0 bases and J shed 8 bases, with 8 bases lying between them. The CDR3 DNA is TGTGCCAGCAGCGTAGTGGAGGGGGAAGCTTTCTTT. This sequence encodes CASSVVEGEAFF.

This clone was detected a few times. This chain joins TRBV5-1 and TRBJ2-1; TRBD2 matches at 9 bases. The trim removed 3 bases at V and 0 bases at J, leaving 7 bases unmatched. Germline values: CDR1 SGHRS, CDR2 YFSETQ. There are 17 residues in the CDR3. CDR3 nucleotides: TGCGCCAGCAGCTCCGGACTAGCGTATAGCTCCTACAATGAGCAGTTCTTC. It specifies CASSSGLAYSSYNEQFF. The complete variable domain, with remaining parts taken from reference TRBV5-1 and TRBJ2-1, reads KAGVTQTPRYLIKTRGQQVTLSCSPISGHRSVSWYQQTPGQGLQFLFEYFSETQRNKGNFPGRFSGRQFSNSRSEMNVSTLELGDSALYLCASSSGLAYSSYNEQFFGPGTRLTVL.

The rearrangement uses TRBV15 and TRBJ2-7, with D possibly TRBD1 on 6 matching bases. V was pared by 0 bases and J by 4 bases, with 13 bases between. The CDR3 is made up of 15 amino acids. In germline, CDR1 is LNHNV, CDR2 YYDKDF (reference sequence). The CDR3 DNA follows: TGTGCCACCAGCAGAGATCGACAGGTACCGTACGAGCAGTACTTC. This codes for CATSRDRQVPYEQYF.

The rearrangement uses TRBV3-1 (or the pseudogene TRBV3-2) and TRBJ2-3; 7 bases are shared with TRBD2. This CDR3 is built from 17 residues. V trimming: 1 base; J trimming: 2 bases; junction bases outside the gene matches: 9. Per germline, CDR1 LGHDT and CDR2 YNNKEL (reference sequence). CDR3 residues: CASSQVVAGPLTDTQYF. CDR3 DNA: TGTGCCAGCAGCCAAGTGGTAGCGGGCCCTCTCACAGATACGCAGTATTTT.

The chain couples TRBV11-2 to TRBJ1-4, with D tentatively TRBD1 (5 bases). The V gene lost 1 base and the J gene lost 11 bases, with 11 bases spanning the gap. This CDR3 comprises 13 residues. Germline V lookup: CDR1 SGHAT, CDR2 FQNNGV. The CDR3 DNA reads TGTGCCAGCAGCTTAGCGGGCGGGGGGAAACTGTTTTTT. It encodes CASSLAGGGKLFF.

The rearrangement joins TRBV19 to TRBJ2-7; 9 nucleotides line up with TRBD1. The CDR3 runs 14 residues. Germline V CDR1 and CDR2: LNHDA, SQIVND (reference sequence). The V and J ends lost 6 bases and 3 bases, in that order; junction bases with no gene match: 6. CDR3 amino acids: CASRPTGGGYEQYF. CDR3 DNA sequence: TGTGCCAGTAGGCCTACAGGGGGCGGCTACGAGCAGTACTTC.

The chain uses TRBV3-1 (or the pseudogene TRBV3-2) and TRBJ1-4; no clear D. This CDR3 is built from 13 residues. CDR1 and CDR2 from the germline V gene are LGHDT and YNNKEL (reference sequence). Trimming removed 1 base from V and 3 bases from J, with 3 bases in between. In nucleotides, the CDR3 is TGTGCCAGCAGCCAAGCGGCTAATGAAAAACTGTTTTTT. This translates into CASSQAANEKLFF.

The V and J genes are TRBV28 and TRBJ1-1, with D possibly TRBD1 on 6 matching bases. This CDR3 comprises 14 residues. The germline V gene encodes CDR1 MDHEN and CDR2 SYDVKM. V was pared by 6 bases and J by 1 base, with 12 bases between. CDR3 region: CASRVAGANTEAFF. The CDR3 DNA follows: TGTGCCAGCAGGGTGGCAGGGGCGAACACTGAAGCTTTCTTT. Full variable domain (remainder filled in from reference TRBV28 and TRBJ1-1): DVKVTQSSRYLVKRTGEKVFLECVQDMDHENMFWYRQDPGLGLRLIYFSYDVKMKEKGDIPEGYSVSREKKERFSLILESASTNQTSMYLCASRVAGANTEAFFGQGTRLTVV.

Only one count was recorded for this clone. The J gene is TRBJ1-5, the V gene TRBV12-3 or TRBV12-4; TRBD1 might be the D (6 bases). V lost 6 bases, J lost 5 bases, and 11 bases lay in between. This CDR3 has 13 residues. The CDR3 nucleotides read TGTGCCAGCAGGGACAGAGGTTATCAGCCCCAGCATTTT. It codes for CASRDRGYQPQHF.

The chain combines TRBV4-3 with TRBJ2-6; D gene unclear. Germline V gene lookup returns CDR1 LGHNA and CDR2 YSLEER. The CDR3 covers 16 residues. V dropped 4 bases and J dropped 2 bases, with 12 bases sitting between them. The CDR3 loop is CASSLSLSAGANVLTF. CDR3 sequence (DNA): TGCGCCAGCAGCCTCAGTCTCAGCGCTGGGGCCAACGTCCTGACTTTC.

The V gene is TRBV9, the J gene TRBJ1-3, with D maybe TRBD1 (6 bases). The CDR3 is 15 amino acids. The V gene's germline CDR1 is SGDLS and CDR2 YYNGEE. Trimming left V 4 bases short and J 0 bases short, with 11 bases between. CDR3 region: CASSPRQDSGNTIYF. The CDR3 DNA sequence: TGTGCCAGCAGCCCTCGACAGGACTCTGGAAACACCATATATTTT.

This rearrangement joins TRBV18 to TRBJ2-7, with D possibly matching TRBD2 (6 bases). The CDR3 contains 15 residues. Trimming took 1 base from V and 4 from J, leaving 14 bases between them. Germline lookup yields CDR1 KGHSH and CDR2 LQKENI. CDR3 coding DNA: TGTGCCAGCTCACCACAAGGGACTCAGGTTTACGAGCAGTACTTC. Translated, it gives CASSPQGTQVYEQYF.